The sequence of this T cell receptor (beta chain) was determined in a study of neurological immune-mediated disorders. This clonotype was seen repeatedly, ten times or more. Germline V CDR1 and CDR2: SGHRS, YFSETQ. The CDR3 covers 15 residues. Trimming stripped 2 bases from V and 4 bases from J, with 15 bases between. cDNA synthesis was performed by 5'RACE with 10-nucleotide random UMIs. TCRdb re-derived calls from the 5' RACE reads in MiXCR, one entry per CDR3 protein. The table records over 35,000 distinct CDR3 sequences, 2.5% of them present only once. It was from 2 million PBMCs stored at -80 C that the unsorted libraries were obtained.

Sequences were obtained from PBMCs. This sequence was found in a man between 25 and 39 years old with multiple sclerosis. The chain employs TRBV5-1 and TRBJ1-2; TRBD1 is a possible D gene (6 bases). The CDR3 loop reads CASSFGRGWAYGYTF. In DNA form, the CDR3 reads TGCGCCAGCAGCTTCGGCAGGGGCTGGGCCTATGGCTACACCTTC. Full variable domain (rest looked up from reference TRBV5-1 and TRBJ1-2): KAGVTQTPRYLIKTRGQQVTLSCSPISGHRSVSWYQQTPGQGLQFLFEYFSETQRNKGNFPGRFSGRQFSNSRSEMNVSTLELGDSALYLCASSFGRGWAYGYTFGSGTRLTVV.